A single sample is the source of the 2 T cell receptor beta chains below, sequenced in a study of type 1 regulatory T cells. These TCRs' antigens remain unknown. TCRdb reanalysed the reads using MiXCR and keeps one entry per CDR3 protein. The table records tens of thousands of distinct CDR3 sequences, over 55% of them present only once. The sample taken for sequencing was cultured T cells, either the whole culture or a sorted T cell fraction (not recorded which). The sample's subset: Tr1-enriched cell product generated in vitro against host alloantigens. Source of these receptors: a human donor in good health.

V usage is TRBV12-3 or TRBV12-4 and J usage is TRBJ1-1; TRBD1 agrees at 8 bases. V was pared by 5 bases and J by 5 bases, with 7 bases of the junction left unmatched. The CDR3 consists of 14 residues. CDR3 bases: TGTGCCAGCAGTCAGGACAGGGTTTTAACTGAAGCTTTCTTT. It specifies CASSQDRVLTEAFF.

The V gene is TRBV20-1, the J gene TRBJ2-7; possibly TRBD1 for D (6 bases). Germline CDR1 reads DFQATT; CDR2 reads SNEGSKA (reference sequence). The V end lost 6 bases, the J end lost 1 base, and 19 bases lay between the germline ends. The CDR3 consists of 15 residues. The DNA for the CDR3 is TGCAGTGCCCCCTCCCCGGCTACAGGGTCCTACGAGCAGTACTTC. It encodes CSAPSPATGSYEQYF.